This is a list of T cell receptor beta chains from one sample in a study of radiotherapy plus CTLA-4 blockade in lung cancer. Sequenced by immunoSEQ multiplex PCR; TCRdb stores in-frame clones only, minus some. The profile shows more than 40,000 clones, around 86% of them singletons. Sequencing used peripheral blood, obtained from a patient treated with radiotherapy plus ipilimumab. The receptors originated from a human donor with non-small cell lung cancer who had stable disease on radiotherapy plus ipilimumab. Each CDR3 is given without its conserved first and last residue.

v_gene: TRBV6-9; CDR3aa: ATVIPSFPREQY
v_gene: TRBV7-9; CDR3aa: ASSHRDWDYEQY
v_gene: TRBV6-5; CDR3aa: ASSYLGTGSYGYT
v_gene: TRBV7-2; CDR3aa: ASSLAQGSSGHGYT
v_gene: TRBV11-2; CDR3aa: ASSLRTDYGYT
v_gene: TRBV6-4; CDR3aa: ASRLWDSSTDTQY
v_gene: TRBV4-3; CDR3aa: ASRPGLADYNEQF
v_gene: TRBV10-3; CDR3aa: AISEPPGTGAEQY
v_gene: TRBV7-2; CDR3aa: ASSLARAGINNEQF
v_gene: TRBV25-1; CDR3aa: ASSDPQSDTQY
v_gene: TRBV7-2; CDR3aa: ASSPGSTGEVETQY
v_gene: TRBV6-1; CDR3aa: ASSERRAANEQY
v_gene: TRBV19; CDR3aa: ASSIEGQGAFEQY
v_gene: TRBV11-2; CDR3aa: ASSLDPGRAGRQETQY
v_gene: TRBV19; CDR3aa: ASSIKSGSGNEQF
v_gene: TRBV7-8; CDR3aa: ASSQLAGGPRNQETQY
v_gene: TRBV10-1; CDR3aa: ASSEASPGTGEQY
v_gene: TRBV7-8; CDR3aa: ASSLVREGAF
v_gene: TRBV15; CDR3aa: ATSRLQGASTDTQY
v_gene: TRBV7-9; CDR3aa: ASSLSGGSGELF
v_gene: TRBV7-2; CDR3aa: ASSTNRDTEAF
v_gene: TRBV27; CDR3aa: ASSLFAGGRDEQF
v_gene: TRBV7-9; CDR3aa: ASSRDYEQY
v_gene: TRBV7-8; CDR3aa: ASSLTTASYEQY